These 30 T cell receptor beta chains came from one sample sequenced in a study of cytomegalovirus exposure and HLA in healthy donors. The PCR had 60 Vbeta and 13 Jbeta primers. The data were produced by immunoSEQ multiplex PCR, yet TCRdb's version contains in-frame clones alone and is incomplete. The sample contains approximately 88,000 clones, less than 85% of which appear only once. The source material was PBMCs. The receptors come from a man aged 30-40 years in good health and CMV-seropositive.

A single count supports this clone. The chain joins TRBV18 to TRBJ2-7, with D possibly being TRBD2 (5 bases). Germline CDR1 reads KGHSH; CDR2 reads LQKENI. CDR3 length: 13 amino acids. Trimming stripped 2 bases from V and 2 bases from J, with 7 bases between. The CDR3 reads CASSPRGTYEQYF. In DNA form, the CDR3 reads TGTGCCAGCTCACCAAGAGGGACCTACGAGCAGTACTTC.

There are many counts of this clone. This sequence joins TRBV7-6 and TRBJ2-2; D uncertain. Deletions cut 4 bases from V and 3 bases from J, with 9 bases between. Looked up from germline, CDR1 is SGHVS and CDR2 is FNYEAQ. There are 14 residues in the CDR3. The CDR3 nucleotides are TGTGCCAGCAGCTCAGGCTTGGACACCGGGGAGCTGTTTTTT. Protein: CASSSGLDTGELFF.

The chain is built from TRBV6-5 and TRBJ1-1, with 8 bases matching TRBD1. The germline V gene has CDR1 MNHEY and CDR2 SVGAGI. The CDR3 contains 16 residues. Trimming cost V 4 bases and J 3 bases; bases outside gene matches: 10. The CDR3 region has the DNA TGTGCCAGCAGTTCCAAACGGACAGGGCCCTACACTGAAGCTTTCTTT. Translating it yields CASSSKRTGPYTEAFF.

The chain combines TRBV5-8 with TRBJ1-3; perhaps TRBD1 as D (5 bases). The CDR3 length is 15 residues. V was clipped by 3 bases and J by 4 bases, with 14 bases between them. Germline V CDR1 and CDR2: SGHTS, YDEGEE. CDR3 loop: CASSWPRTRGNTIYF. CDR3 nucleotide sequence: TGTGCCAGCAGCTGGCCCCGGACACGGGGAAACACCATATATTTT.

V usage is TRBV14 and J usage is TRBJ1-2; D ambiguous. CDR3 length equals 14 residues. The V gene's germline CDR1 is SGHDN and CDR2 FVKESK. Trimming stripped 8 bases from V and 4 bases from J, with 17 bases between. The CDR3: CASGVSAGGYGYTF. The CDR3 nucleotides are TGTGCCAGCGGTGTTTCGGCGGGTGGCTATGGCTACACCTTC.

The chain carries TRBV12-5 and TRBJ1-1, with 7 bases identical to TRBD1. V trimming: 5 bases; J trimming: 10 bases; junction bases outside the gene matches: 10. The CDR3 has 13 amino acids. Germline CDR1 LGHNT, CDR2 FRNRAP. CDR3 sequence: CASGATGTEVAFF. CDR3 bases: TGTGCTAGTGGTGCAACCGGGACAGAGGTAGCTTTCTTT.

The rearrangement uses TRBV15 and TRBJ1-3; TRBD1 matches 9 bases. Trimming cost V 6 bases and J 4 bases; bases outside gene matches: 10. Germline assignment: CDR1 LNHNV and CDR2 YYDKDF (reference sequence). The CDR3 length is 16 residues. CDR3 protein: CATSLLPGTGGNTIYF. Here the CDR3 DNA reads TGTGCCACCAGTTTACTTCCCGGGACAGGGGGAAACACCATATATTTT.

The chain employs TRBV6-4 and TRBJ2-1; possibly TRBD1 for D (6 bases). The CDR3 is 15 amino acids. From germline, CDR1 is MRHNA and CDR2 SNTAGT. The CDR3 DNA follows: TGTCGACTTACAGGGTCTAATAGCTCCTACAATGAGCAGTTCTTC. Protein: CRLTGSNSSYNEQFF.

The J gene is TRBJ1-4, the V gene TRBV23-1; perhaps TRBD1 as D (5 bases). TRBV23-1 is filed as an ORF, its function uncertain. This CDR3 region has 19 residues. Trimming shortened V by 0 bases and J by 0 bases, and 17 bases separated the two germline ends. The CDR3 loop is CASSQSGRSGEATNEKLFF. The DNA of the CDR3 is TGCGCCAGCAGTCAATCTGGCAGGTCGGGGGAGGCAACTAATGAAAAACTGTTTTTT.

The rearrangement joins TRBV6-6 to TRBJ2-5; TRBD1 is a possible D gene (6 bases). The V gene's germline CDR1 is MNHNY and CDR2 SVGAGI (reference sequence). The CDR3 is made up of 15 amino acids. V gave up 7 bases and J gave up 1 base, with 16 bases separating them. Here the CDR3 DNA reads TGTGCCAGCACCATTAGGGCCAGGGGCCAAGAGACCCAGTACTTC. Its translation is CASTIRARGQETQYF.

The chain is built from TRBV7-2 and TRBJ1-1; 9 nucleotides match TRBD1. Germline CDR1 reads SGHTA; CDR2 reads FQGNSA. V lost 5 bases and J lost 5; bases outside the gene matches: 6. This CDR3 is 14 amino acids long. CDR3: CASSRDRVGTEAFF. CDR3 coding DNA: TGTGCCAGCAGCCGGGACAGGGTAGGGACTGAAGCTTTCTTT. Based on the CDR3 plus reference TRBV7-2 and TRBJ1-1, the full variable domain is GAGVSQSPSNKVTEKGKDVELRCDPISGHTALYWYRQSLGQGLEFLIYFQGNSAPDKSGLPSDRFSAERTGGSVSTLTIQRTQQEDSAVYLCASSRDRVGTEAFFGQGTRLTVV.

In this sample, this clone turned up a few times. J is TRBJ1-1 and V is TRBV7-3; the D is unclear. Trimming took 2 bases from V and 8 from J, leaving 12 bases between them. This CDR3 has 13 amino acids. Per germline, CDR1 SGHTA and CDR2 FQGTGA. This CDR3 is CASSLLGSREAFF. The CDR3 DNA is TGTGCCAGCAGCTTATTGGGCTCCCGAGAAGCTTTCTTT.

This CDR3 is CASTTGGLAKNIQYF. In nucleotides, the CDR3 is TGTGCCAGCACTACCGGAGGACTAGCCAAAAACATTCAGTACTTC. This chain connects TRBV28 to TRBJ2-4; D possibly corresponds to TRBD2 (5 bases). V dropped 7 bases and J dropped 0 bases, with 13 bases sitting between them. Germline values: CDR1 MDHEN, CDR2 SYDVKM. CDR3 length: 15 amino acids.

This clone was recorded once. The chain uses TRBV5-1 and TRBJ1-2, with 7 bases matching TRBD1. V trimming: 3 bases; J trimming: 9 bases; junction bases outside the gene matches: 11. Germline V lookup: CDR1 SGHRS, CDR2 YFSETQ. CDR3 length: 14 amino acids. The CDR3 spells CASSSETGMHRYTF. The CDR3 DNA sequence: TGCGCCAGCAGCTCCGAGACAGGGATGCATCGCTACACCTTC.

The V and J genes are TRBV9 and TRBJ2-1; TRBD2 might be the D (7 bases). V was pared by 3 bases and J by 8 bases, with 18 bases between. The CDR3 contains 15 residues. Germline CDR1 SGDLS, CDR2 YYNGEE. The CDR3 DNA is TGTGCCAGCAGCGGACGGGGGGCCGCGTTCTATGAGCAGTTCTTC. Protein: CASSGRGAAFYEQFF.

This chain uses TRBV7-3 with TRBJ2-3; 10 nucleotides match TRBD2. V was pared by 5 bases and J by 5 bases, with 7 bases of the junction left unmatched. Germline CDR1 is SGHTA and CDR2 is FQGTGA. The CDR3 is 15 amino acids. The CDR3 DNA sequence: TGTGCCAGCAGCCGTAGCGGGGGGAGGAGAGATACGCAGTATTTT. This codes for CASSRSGGRRDTQYF. Full variable domain (rest looked up from reference TRBV7-3 and TRBJ2-3): GAGVSQTPSNKVTEKGKYVELRCDPISGHTALYWYRQSLGQGPEFLIYFQGTGAADDSGLPNDRFFAVRPEGSVSTLKIQRTERGDSAVYLCASSRSGGRRDTQYFGPGTRLTVL.

The gene calls are TRBV4-2 and TRBJ2-7, with TRBD1 matching 7 bases. CDR3 size: 15 residues. Trimming cost V 6 bases and J 4 bases; bases outside gene matches: 12. Germline V gene lookup returns CDR1 LGHNA and CDR2 YNFKEQ. The chain's CDR3 is CASRIEERGLYEQYF. CDR3 DNA sequence: TGTGCCAGCAGGATTGAAGAGAGGGGGCTGTACGAGCAGTACTTC.

The V call is TRBV7-3, the J call TRBJ2-1; TRBD2 matches 9 bases. After removal of 6 bases from V and 1 base from J, the junction contained 7 bases not matched to a gene. The CDR3 runs to 16 residues. Germline CDR1 is SGHTA and CDR2 is FQGTGA. Here the CDR3 reads CASSRLAGVSYNEQFF. In nucleotides, the CDR3 is TGTGCCAGCAGTAGATTAGCGGGAGTTTCCTACAATGAGCAGTTCTTC.

The CDR3 sequence: CASSIAARGNTEAFF. In DNA form, the CDR3 reads TGTGCCAGTAGTATCGCGGCAAGAGGGAACACTGAAGCTTTCTTT. The chain combines TRBV19 with TRBJ1-1; no clear D. The CDR3 sequence is 15 residues long. Trimming removed 3 bases from V and 1 base from J, with 12 bases in between. Germline V lookup: CDR1 LNHDA, CDR2 SQIVND (reference sequence). The variable domain in full, with the rest retrieved from reference TRBV19 and TRBJ1-1, is DGGITQSPKYLFRKEGQNVTLSCEQNLNHDAMYWYRQDPGQGLRLIYYSQIVNDFQKGDIAEGYSVSREKKESFPLTVTSAQKNPTAFYLCASSIAARGNTEAFFGQGTRLTVV.

The CDR3 coding sequence is TGTGCCAGTAGCCTCTCCCCAGGGTTCCCCTCCTACGAGCAGTACTTC. Encoded protein: CASSLSPGFPSYEQYF. V is TRBV19 and J is TRBJ2-7, with D possibly TRBD1 on 5 matching bases. CDR1 LNHDA and CDR2 SQIVND come from the germline V gene (reference sequence). CDR3 length: 16 amino acids. V was trimmed by 6 bases and J by 0 bases, leaving 18 bases between them.

V is TRBV4-1 and J is TRBJ2-7; TRBD2 matches 9 bases. CDR3 length equals 16 residues. After removal of 2 bases from V and 3 bases from J, the junction contained 8 bases not matched to a gene. CDR1 and CDR2 from the germline V gene are MGHRA and YSYEKL. The CDR3 region has the DNA TGCGCCAGCAGCCAAACTAGCCTAGCGGGGCTCTACGAGCAGTACTTC. Translating it yields CASSQTSLAGLYEQYF.

The chain carries TRBV28 and TRBJ1-4; TRBD1 aligns across 8 bases. In germline, CDR1 is MDHEN, CDR2 SYDVKM. After removal of 7 bases from V and 10 bases from J, the junction contained 2 bases not matched to a gene. CDR3 length: 11 amino acids. CDR3 loop: CASNGQGKLFF. DNA for the CDR3: TGTGCCAGCAACGGACAGGGAAAACTGTTTTTT.

This chain connects TRBV29-1 to TRBJ1-5; 8 positions agree with TRBD1. The CDR3 runs to 13 residues. Looked up from germline, CDR1 is SQVTM and CDR2 is ANQGSEA. The V and J ends lost 4 bases and 5 bases, in that order; junction bases with no gene match: 4. Here the CDR3 DNA reads TGCAGCGTTGCGGACAGGGATTATCAGCCCCAGCATTTT. Its translation is CSVADRDYQPQHF.

The chain has TRBV5-6 and TRBJ1-2; D perhaps matches TRBD1 (6 bases). This CDR3 is built from 17 residues. Trimming cost V 0 bases and J 0 bases, with 15 bases left between them. CDR1 and CDR2 from the germline V gene are SGHDT and YYEEEE. CDR3 sequence: CASSLVGGADSNYGYTF. The DNA for the CDR3 is TGTGCCAGCAGCTTGGTAGGGGGAGCGGACTCTAACTATGGCTACACCTTC.

The rearrangement links TRBV19 to TRBJ2-3; TRBD2 matches at 9 bases. From germline, CDR1 is LNHDA and CDR2 SQIVND (reference sequence). CDR3 length: 13 amino acids. V dropped 4 bases and J dropped 14; count of bases not matched to a gene: 10. The CDR3 protein is CASSTTSGTGPYF. DNA of the CDR3: TGTGCCAGTAGTACGACTAGCGGTACGGGGCCGTATTTT.

The chain recombines TRBV2 with TRBJ2-2; D ambiguous. The V gene lost 4 bases and the J gene lost 8 bases, with 11 bases spanning the gap. CDR3 length equals 13 residues. CDR1 is SNHLY and CDR2 is FYNNEI in the germline V gene. The CDR3 DNA reads TGTGCCAGCAGTGGCCGAGGAACAGGGGAGCTGTTTTTT. This codes for CASSGRGTGELFF.

A few counts support this clone. This rearrangement joins TRBV11-1 to TRBJ1-4; D gene unclear. V lost 5 bases and J lost 8, with 18 bases in between. This CDR3 comprises 15 residues. Germline-derived CDR1 and CDR2 are SGHAT and FQDESV (reference sequence). The CDR3 here is CASSPRTGNGEKLFF. The DNA for the CDR3 is TGTGCCAGCAGCCCAAGGACTGGGAACGGCGAAAAACTGTTTTTT.

The chain is built from TRBV11-2 and TRBJ2-3, with TRBD2 matching over 10 bases. The germline V gene encodes CDR1 SGHAT and CDR2 FQNNGV. This CDR3 spans 16 amino acids. V shed 5 bases and J 5 bases; nucleotides not matched to a gene: 10. CDR3 loop: CASSQGASGSVDTQYF. The CDR3 DNA reads TGTGCCAGCAGCCAAGGTGCTAGCGGGAGTGTAGATACGCAGTATTTT.

This clone was observed a handful of times. One end of the junction varies from germline; a read error may be responsible. The chain is built from TRBV15 and TRBJ2-5; possibly TRBD1 for D (6 bases). Germline lookup yields CDR1 LNHNV and CDR2 YYDKDF (reference sequence). This CDR3 is built from 12 residues. CDR3 protein: CATSRGTGTPNF. For the CDR3, the DNA is TGTGCCACCAGCAGAGGGACCGGGACACCGAACTTC.

The CDR3 nucleotides are TGTGCCAGCAGCTTAGCCCTTTGGGGGGTGAATGAAAAACTGTTTTTT. The encoded protein is CASSLALWGVNEKLFF. V is TRBV7-9 and J is TRBJ1-4; tentatively, D is TRBD1 (5 bases). Germline V gene sequence: CDR1 SEHNR, CDR2 FQNEAQ (reference sequence). V was cut by 0 bases and J by 5 bases, with 13 bases left in between. There are 16 residues in the CDR3. Based on the CDR3 plus reference TRBV7-9 and TRBJ1-4, the full variable domain is DTGVSQNPRHKITKRGQNVTFRCDPISEHNRLYWYRQTLGQGPEFLTYFQNEAQLEKSRLLSDRFSAERPKGSFSTLEIQRTEQGDSAMYLCASSLALWGVNEKLFFGSGTQLSVL.